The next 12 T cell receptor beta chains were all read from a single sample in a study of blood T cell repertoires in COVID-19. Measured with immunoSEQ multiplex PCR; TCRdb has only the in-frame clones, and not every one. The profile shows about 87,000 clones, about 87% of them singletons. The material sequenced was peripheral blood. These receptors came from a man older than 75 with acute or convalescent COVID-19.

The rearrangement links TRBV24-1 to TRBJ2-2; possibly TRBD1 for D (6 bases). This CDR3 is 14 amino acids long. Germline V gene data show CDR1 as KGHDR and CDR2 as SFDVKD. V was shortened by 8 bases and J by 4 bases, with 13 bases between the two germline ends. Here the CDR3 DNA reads TGTGCCACCATCGCAGGGGATGCCACCGGGGAGCTGTTTTTT. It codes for CATIAGDATGELFF.

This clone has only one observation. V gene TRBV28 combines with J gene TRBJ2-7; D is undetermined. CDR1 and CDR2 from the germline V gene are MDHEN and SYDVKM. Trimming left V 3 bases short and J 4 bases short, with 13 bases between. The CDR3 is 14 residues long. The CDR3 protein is CASSFVSRAYEQYF. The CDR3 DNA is TGTGCCAGCAGTTTCGTCTCTCGAGCGTACGAGCAGTACTTC.

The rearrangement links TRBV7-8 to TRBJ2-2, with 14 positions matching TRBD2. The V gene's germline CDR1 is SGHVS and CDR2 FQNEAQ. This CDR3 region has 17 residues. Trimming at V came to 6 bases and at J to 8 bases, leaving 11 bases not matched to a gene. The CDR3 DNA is TGTGCCAGCAGTTCCGGGACTAGCGGGAGCAATTCGGGGGAGCTGTTTTTT. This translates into CASSSGTSGSNSGELFF.

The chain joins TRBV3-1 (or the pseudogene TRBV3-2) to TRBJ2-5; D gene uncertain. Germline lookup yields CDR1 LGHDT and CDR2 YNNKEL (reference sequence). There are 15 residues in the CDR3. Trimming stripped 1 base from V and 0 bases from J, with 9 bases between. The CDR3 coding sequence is TGTGCCAGCAGCCAAGGGCTCTCGTACCAAGAGACCCAGTACTTC. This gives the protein CASSQGLSYQETQYF.

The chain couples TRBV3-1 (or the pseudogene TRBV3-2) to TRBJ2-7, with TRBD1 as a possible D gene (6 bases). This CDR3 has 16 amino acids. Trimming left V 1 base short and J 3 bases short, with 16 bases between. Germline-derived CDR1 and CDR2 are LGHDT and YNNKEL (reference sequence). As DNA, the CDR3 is TGTGCCAGCAGCCAAGGTCTGGGGGCGAACGGCTACGAGCAGTACTTC. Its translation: CASSQGLGANGYEQYF.

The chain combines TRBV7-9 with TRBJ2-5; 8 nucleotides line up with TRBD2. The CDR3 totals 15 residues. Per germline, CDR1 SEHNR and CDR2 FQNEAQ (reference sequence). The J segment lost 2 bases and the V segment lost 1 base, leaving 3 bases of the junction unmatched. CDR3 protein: CASSLETSGQETQYF. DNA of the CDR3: TGTGCCAGCAGCTTAGAAACTAGCGGACAAGAGACCCAGTACTTC.

The CDR3 is CASSQVRPGNFYGYTF. CDR3 DNA: TGTGCCAGCAGCCAAGTTCGGCCAGGGAACTTCTATGGCTACACCTTC. V and J are TRBV3-1 (or the pseudogene TRBV3-2) and TRBJ1-2; possible D gene TRBD1, 5 bases. Germline V gene data show CDR1 as LGHDT and CDR2 as YNNKEL (reference sequence). V lost 1 base and J lost 4, with 16 bases in between. The CDR3 runs to 16 residues.

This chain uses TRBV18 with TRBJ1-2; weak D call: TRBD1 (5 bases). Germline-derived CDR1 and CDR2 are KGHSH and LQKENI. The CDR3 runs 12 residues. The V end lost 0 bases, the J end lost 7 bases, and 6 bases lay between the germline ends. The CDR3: CASSPPQGGYTF. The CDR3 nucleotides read TGTGCCAGCTCACCACCTCAGGGTGGCTACACCTTC.

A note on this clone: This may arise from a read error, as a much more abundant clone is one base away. The CDR3 here is CARSAGRGDGYTF. The DNA of the CDR3 is TGCGCCCGCAGCGCCGGGAGGGGGGATGGCTACACCTTC. The chain recombines TRBV5-1 with TRBJ1-2, with D perhaps matching TRBD1 (6 bases). The germline V gene encodes CDR1 SGHRS and CDR2 YFSETQ. The CDR3 length is 13 residues.

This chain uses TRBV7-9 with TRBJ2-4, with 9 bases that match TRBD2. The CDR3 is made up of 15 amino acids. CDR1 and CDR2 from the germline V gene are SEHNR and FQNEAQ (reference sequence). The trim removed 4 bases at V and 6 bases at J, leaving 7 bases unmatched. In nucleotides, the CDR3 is TGTGCCAGCAGCTCCGCCTTAGCGGGGGCAAACATTCAGTACTTC. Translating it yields CASSSALAGANIQYF.

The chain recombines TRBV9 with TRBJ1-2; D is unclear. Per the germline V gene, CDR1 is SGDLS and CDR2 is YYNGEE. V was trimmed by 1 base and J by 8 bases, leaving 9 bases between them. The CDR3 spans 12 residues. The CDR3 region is CASSVNEGGYTF. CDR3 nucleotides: TGTGCCAGCAGCGTAAATGAGGGCGGCTACACCTTC. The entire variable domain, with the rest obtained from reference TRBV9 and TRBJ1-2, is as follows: DSGVTQTPKHLITATGQRVTLRCSPRSGDLSVYWYQQSLDQGLQFLIQYYNGEERAKGNILERFSAQQFPDLHSELNLSSLELGDSALYFCASSVNEGGYTFGSGTRLTVV.

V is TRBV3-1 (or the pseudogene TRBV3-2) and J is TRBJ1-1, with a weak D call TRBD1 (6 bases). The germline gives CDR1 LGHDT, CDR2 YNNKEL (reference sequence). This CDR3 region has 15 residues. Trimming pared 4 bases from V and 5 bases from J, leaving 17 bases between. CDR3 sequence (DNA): TGTGCCAGCAGCCTTCAGGGGCTCTTCAAAACTGAAGCTTTCTTT. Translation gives CASSLQGLFKTEAFF.